These 9 T cell receptor beta chains were sequenced from one sample in a study of response to subunit inactivated influenza vaccine. TCRdb itself ran the RT-PCR reads through MiXCR, one entry per CDR3 protein. The sample includes over 150,000 distinct CDR3 sequences, about 10% of them seen just once. The source was CD8+ T cells sorted from PBMCs, collected roughly 24 months after vaccination. These receptors were taken from a man between 50 and 69 years old who received an inactivated influenza vaccine.

The V call is TRBV7-9, the J call TRBJ2-2, with D tentatively TRBD1 or TRBD2 (5 bases each). Germline V CDR1 and CDR2: SEHNR, FQNEAQ (reference sequence). Between the trimmed V and J ends, which lost 5 bases and 4 bases, there was a span of 11 bases. CDR3 length: 14 residues. The CDR3 DNA reads TGTGCCAGCAGCCTGGGACCGCGCACCGGGGAGCTGTTTTTT. It is translated as CASSLGPRTGELFF. The variable domain in full, with the rest retrieved from reference TRBV7-9 and TRBJ2-2, is DTGVSQNPRHKITKRGQNVTFRCDPISEHNRLYWYRQTLGQGPEFLTYFQNEAQLEKSRLLSDRFSAERPKGSFSTLEIQRTEQGDSAMYLCASSLGPRTGELFFGEGSRLTVL.

This clonotype was detected many times. This rearrangement joins TRBV7-8 to TRBJ2-1; D is unresolved. V lost 5 bases to trimming and J lost 3 bases, with 20 bases between them. There are 17 residues in the CDR3. CDR1 SGHVS and CDR2 FQNEAQ come from the germline V gene. DNA for the CDR3: TGTGCCAGCAGCCCACACATTACCATGACCAACTACAATGAGCAGTTCTTC. Residues: CASSPHITMTNYNEQFF.

The chain is built from TRBV15 and TRBJ2-5, with D perhaps being TRBD1 or TRBD2 (5 bases each). CDR1 and CDR2 (germline): LNHNV, YYDKDF (reference sequence). This CDR3 is built from 18 residues. V was cut by 0 bases and J by 0 bases, with 17 bases left in between. The CDR3 protein is CATSRERGRKSHQETQYF. Written as DNA, the CDR3 is TGTGCCACCAGCAGAGAGAGGGGTAGGAAGAGCCACCAAGAGACCCAGTACTTC.

The rearrangement links TRBV24-1 to TRBJ2-2, with 10 bases identical to TRBD1. The germline CDR1 and CDR2 sequences are KGHDR and SFDVKD. Unmatched junction bases numbered 8, after V lost 5 bases and J lost 6 bases. CDR3 length equals 16 residues. Written as DNA, the CDR3 is TGTGCCACCAGTGCCCCGGGACAGGGGATCCCCGGGGAGCTGTTTTTT. Protein product: CATSAPGQGIPGELFF.

This clonotype was counted only a few times. One end of the junction varies from germline; a read error may be responsible. The rearrangement links TRBV20-1 to TRBJ1-1; D is possibly TRBD1 (5 bases). This CDR3 is 14 amino acids long. Per the germline V gene, CDR1 is DFQATT and CDR2 is SNEGSKA (reference sequence). In nucleotides, the CDR3 is TGCAGTGCTAGAGATGAGGTGCGGGGCTTTCCCTCTTATTTT. It codes for CSARDEVRGFPSYF.

This clonotype was counted many times. The chain recombines TRBV29-1 with TRBJ2-2, with TRBD2 matching over 11 bases. Per germline, CDR1 SQVTM and CDR2 ANQGSEA. This CDR3 contains 16 residues. J was trimmed by 4 bases and V by 0 bases; bases with no gene match: 4. The CDR3 spells CSVEDLLAGVTGELFF. The CDR3 bases are TGCAGCGTTGAAGATCTACTAGCGGGAGTCACCGGGGAGCTGTTTTTT.

This chain links TRBV10-3 with TRBJ1-5; D might be TRBD1 (6 bases). Trimming left V 6 bases short and J 1 base short, with 13 bases between. Germline V lookup: CDR1 ENHRY, CDR2 SYGVKD. The length of the CDR3 is 15 residues. The CDR3 is CAISLGTPSNQPQHF. DNA for the CDR3: TGTGCCATCAGCCTGGGGACACCAAGCAATCAGCCCCAGCATTTT.

The rearrangement uses TRBV4-1 and TRBJ2-5; D not resolved. Trimming pared 4 bases from V and 3 bases from J, leaving 12 bases between. The CDR3 covers 14 residues. Germline CDR1 is MGHRA and CDR2 is YSYEKL. CDR3 bases: TGCGCCAGCAGCCCGACCCTCGCTAAAGAGACCCAGTACTTC. It codes for CASSPTLAKETQYF.

In this sample, this clonotype turned up a few times. V and J are TRBV7-6 and TRBJ2-7; 7 nucleotides agree with TRBD2. Germline V gene sequence: CDR1 SGHVS, CDR2 FNYEAQ. The V and J ends lost 2 bases and 6 bases, in that order; junction bases with no gene match: 13. The CDR3 has 16 amino acids. The CDR3 DNA reads as TGTGCCAGCAGCTTATTACCGGGACTATCCTCACTCGAGCAGTACTTC. It codes for CASSLLPGLSSLEQYF.